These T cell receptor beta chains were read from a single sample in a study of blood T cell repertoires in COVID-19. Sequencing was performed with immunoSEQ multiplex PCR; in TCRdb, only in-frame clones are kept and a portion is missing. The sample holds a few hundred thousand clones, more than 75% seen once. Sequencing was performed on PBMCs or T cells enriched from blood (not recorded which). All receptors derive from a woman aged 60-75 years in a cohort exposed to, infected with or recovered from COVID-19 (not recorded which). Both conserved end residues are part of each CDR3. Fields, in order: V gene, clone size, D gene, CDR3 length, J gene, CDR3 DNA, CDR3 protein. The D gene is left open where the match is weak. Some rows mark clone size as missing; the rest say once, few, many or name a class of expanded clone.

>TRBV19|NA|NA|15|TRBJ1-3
TGTGCCAGTAGTATCCCCTCAGGCTCTGGAAACACCATATATTTT
CASSIPSGSGNTIYF
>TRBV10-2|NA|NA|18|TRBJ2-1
TGCGCCAGCCTCGCCCGGGACACCCTGGGAAGGGAAGGCCATGAGCAGTTCTTC
CASLARDTLGREGHEQFF
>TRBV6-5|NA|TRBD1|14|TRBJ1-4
TGTGCCAGCAGCTACAGGGGTGATAATGAAAAACTGTTTTTT
CASSYRGDNEKLFF
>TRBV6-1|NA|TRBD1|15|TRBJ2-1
TGTGCCAGCAGTGAAGCGGGACAGGGGAGGAATGAGCAGTTCTTC
CASSEAGQGRNEQFF
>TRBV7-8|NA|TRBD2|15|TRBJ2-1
TGTGCCAGCAGCAATCTAGCGGGAGGTGACAATGAGCAGTTCTTC
CASSNLAGGDNEQFF
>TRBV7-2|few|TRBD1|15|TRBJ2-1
TGTGCCAGCAGCAAGGGACAGAGCTCCTACAATGAGCAGTTCTTC
CASSKGQSSYNEQFF
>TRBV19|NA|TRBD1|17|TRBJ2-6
TGTGCCAGTGGTACAGGGGTTGGGGCTCTCGGGGCCAACGTCCTGACTTTC
CASGTGVGALGANVLTF
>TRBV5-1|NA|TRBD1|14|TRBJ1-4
TGCGCCAGCAGCATGCAGGGGGGTAATGAAAAACTGTTTTTT
CASSMQGGNEKLFF
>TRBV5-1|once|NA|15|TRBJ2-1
TGCGCCAGCAGCTTGGAACAGGGTATCTACAATGAGCAGTTCTTC
CASSLEQGIYNEQFF
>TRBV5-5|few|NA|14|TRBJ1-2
TGTGCCAGCAGCTTACAGGGTGGTTCATATGGCTACACCTTC
CASSLQGGSYGYTF
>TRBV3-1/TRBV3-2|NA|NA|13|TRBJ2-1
TGTGCCAGCAGCCGGGGCCGGGACACCGAGCAGTTCTTC
CASSRGRDTEQFF
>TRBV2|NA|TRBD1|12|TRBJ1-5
TGTGCCGGGGGGACAGTCAATCAGCCCCAGCATTTT
CAGGTVNQPQHF
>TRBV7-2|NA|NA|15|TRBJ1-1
TGTGCCAGCAGCAACAACCGGGGTATGAACACTGAAGCTTTCTTT
CASSNNRGMNTEAFF
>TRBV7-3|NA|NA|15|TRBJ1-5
TGTGCCAGCAGCTTAACAACAGGGACCAATCAGCCCCAGCATTTT
CASSLTTGTNQPQHF
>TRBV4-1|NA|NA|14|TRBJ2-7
TGCGCCAGCAGCCAAGTTGCTAGCGCCTACGAGCAGTACTTC
CASSQVASAYEQYF
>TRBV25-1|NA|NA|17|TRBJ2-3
TGTGCCAGCAGTGAATTGGGCGCGGGTCCCCGCACAGATACGCAGTATTTT
CASSELGAGPRTDTQYF
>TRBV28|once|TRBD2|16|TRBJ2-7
TGTGCCAGCAGTTTATTGGCTAGCGGACCGACCTACGAGCAGTACTTC
CASSLLASGPTYEQYF
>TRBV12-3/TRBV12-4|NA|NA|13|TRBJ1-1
TGTGCCAGCAGTTGGGGACAGAACACTGAAGCTTTCTTT
CASSWGQNTEAFF
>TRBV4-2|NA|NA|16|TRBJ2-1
TGTGCCAGCAGCCAAGATCTGGGCAGAACCTACAATGAGCAGTTCTTC
CASSQDLGRTYNEQFF
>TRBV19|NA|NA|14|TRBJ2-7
TGTGCCAGTAGTAGGTGGGAGGAAACCTACGAGCAGTACTTC
CASSRWEETYEQYF
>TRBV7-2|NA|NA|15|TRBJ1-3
TGTGCCAGCAGCTTAGCGGCCGGGTCAGTAGGCGTCATATATTTT
CASSLAAGSVGVIYF
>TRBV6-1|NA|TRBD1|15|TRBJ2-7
TGTGCCAGCAGTGAAGGGGACAGGGGGCCCTACGAGCAGTACTTC
CASSEGDRGPYEQYF